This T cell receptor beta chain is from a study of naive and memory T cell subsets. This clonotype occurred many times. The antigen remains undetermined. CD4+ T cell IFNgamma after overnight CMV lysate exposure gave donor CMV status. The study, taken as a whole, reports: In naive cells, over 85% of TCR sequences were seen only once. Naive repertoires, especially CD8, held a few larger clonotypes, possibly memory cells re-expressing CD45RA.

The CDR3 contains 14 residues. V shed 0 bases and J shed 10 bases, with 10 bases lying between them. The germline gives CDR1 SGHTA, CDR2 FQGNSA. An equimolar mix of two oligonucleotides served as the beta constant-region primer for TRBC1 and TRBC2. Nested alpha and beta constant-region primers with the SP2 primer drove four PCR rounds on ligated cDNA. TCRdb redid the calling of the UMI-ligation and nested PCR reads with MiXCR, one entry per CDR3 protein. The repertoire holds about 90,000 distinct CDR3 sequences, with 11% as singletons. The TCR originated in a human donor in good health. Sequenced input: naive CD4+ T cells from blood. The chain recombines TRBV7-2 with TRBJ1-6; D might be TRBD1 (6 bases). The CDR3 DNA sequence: TGTGCCAGCAGCTTAGCGCACAGGGCCTCACCCCTCCACTTT. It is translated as CASSLAHRASPLHF.